The next 19 T cell receptor beta chains were all read from a single sample in a study of early T cells in non-severe SARS-CoV-2 infection. Via MiXCR, TCRdb re-called the 5' RACE reads, giving one row per CDR3 protein. This table has about 32,000 distinct CDR3 sequences, around 3.9% appearing once. The sample taken for sequencing was whole blood. The receptors were gathered from an adult who was a healthcare worker with PCR-confirmed SARS-CoV-2 infection or an uninfected control (not recorded which).

This chain connects TRBV6-1 to TRBJ1-4; D uncertain. The V and J ends lost 6 bases and 3 bases respectively, with 14 bases between them. The CDR3 has 15 residues. Per germline, CDR1 MNHNS and CDR2 SASEGT. The CDR3: CASSQGRQSNEKLFF. Written as DNA, the CDR3 is TGTGCCAGCAGCCAAGGGCGGCAGTCTAATGAAAAACTGTTTTTT.

The sample holds many counts of this clonotype. This rearrangement joins TRBV24-1 to TRBJ1-5; D remains ambiguous. Germline CDR1 KGHDR, CDR2 SFDVKD. This CDR3 contains 14 residues. Trimming took 10 bases from V and 1 from J, leaving 13 bases between them. The CDR3 loop is CATLIKASNQPQHF. The CDR3 DNA sequence: TGTGCCACTCTAATCAAGGCCAGCAATCAGCCCCAGCATTTT.

Ten or more counts support this clonotype. The chain joins TRBV6-6 to TRBJ1-5; no firm D call. V was shortened by 0 bases and J by 0 bases, with 12 bases between the two germline ends. The CDR3 loop spans 17 amino acids. CDR1 MNHNY and CDR2 SVGAGI come from the germline V gene (reference sequence). This chain's CDR3 is CASSYSKGSASNQPQHF. In DNA form, the CDR3 reads TGTGCCAGCAGTTACTCGAAAGGCAGCGCTAGCAATCAGCCCCAGCATTTT.

This clonotype showed up many times. CDR3 protein: CASSEYGPPGGNTIYF. The CDR3 DNA reads TGTGCCAGCAGTGAATATGGCCCTCCGGGCGGAAACACCATATATTTT. The chain is built from TRBV25-1 and TRBJ1-3; D gene uncertain. V gave up 0 bases and J gave up 4 bases, with 13 bases separating them. Germline V gene lookup returns CDR1 MGHDK and CDR2 SYGVNS. This CDR3 spans 16 amino acids.

This clonotype came up many times. The rearrangement links TRBV28 to TRBJ2-7, with 7 bases lining up with TRBD1. This CDR3 has 15 amino acids. Germline lookup yields CDR1 MDHEN and CDR2 SYDVKM. The J segment lost 0 bases and the V segment lost 5 bases, leaving 7 bases of the junction unmatched. As DNA, the CDR3 is TGTGCCAGCAGTCTAAGACAGGGAATCTCCTACGAGCAGTACTTC. Protein sequence: CASSLRQGISYEQYF.

This clonotype was seen many times. The chain combines TRBV21-1 with TRBJ2-3; the table's TRBD1 call for D was not verified on the DNA. TRBV21-1 is designated a pseudogene. This CDR3 is 20 amino acids long. This chain's CDR3 is CASSKGGRRKGHLSTDTQYF. Written as DNA, the CDR3 is TGTGCCAGCAGCAAAGGCGGGCGTCGGAAGGGACACCTCAGCACAGATACGCAGTATTTT.

This clonotype was observed at least ten times. V and J are TRBV7-9 and TRBJ2-5, with a tentative D call TRBD2 (5 bases). The CDR3 contains 15 residues. Germline V gene lookup returns CDR1 SEHNR and CDR2 FQNEAQ (reference sequence). Trimming removed 0 bases at V and 1 base at J, with 9 bases between. The CDR3 region is CASSLASGFQETQYF. CDR3 bases: TGTGCCAGCAGCTTAGCAAGCGGTTTCCAAGAGACCCAGTACTTC. Full variable domain (outside the CDR3, taken from reference TRBV7-9 and TRBJ2-5): DTGVSQNPRHKITKRGQNVTFRCDPISEHNRLYWYRQTLGQGPEFLTYFQNEAQLEKSRLLSDRFSAERPKGSFSTLEIQRTEQGDSAMYLCASSLASGFQETQYFGPGTRLLVL.

This clonotype appeared many times. V and J are TRBV7-2 and TRBJ1-2; no definite D call. Trimming cost V 1 base and J 7 bases, with 7 bases left between them. CDR1 and CDR2 from the germline V gene are SGHTA and FQGNSA. CDR3 size: 12 residues. CDR3 amino acids: CASSLGWGGYTF. DNA of the CDR3: TGTGCCAGCAGCTTAGGTTGGGGTGGCTACACCTTC. The complete variable domain, with remaining parts taken from reference TRBV7-2 and TRBJ1-2, reads GAGVSQSPSNKVTEKGKDVELRCDPISGHTALYWYRQSLGQGLEFLIYFQGNSAPDKSGLPSDRFSAERTGGSVSTLTIQRTQQEDSAVYLCASSLGWGGYTFGSGTRLTVV.

This clonotype has at least ten counts. The chain uses TRBV29-1 and TRBJ1-1; perhaps TRBD1 as D (6 bases). The CDR3 has 17 amino acids. In germline, CDR1 is SQVTM, CDR2 ANQGSEA. With 5 bases removed from V and 0 bases from J, the gap between germline ends came to 22 bases. The CDR3 region has the DNA TGCAGCGTTCCCCGGCGAGGGCAGGGGTCCCTGAACACTGAAGCTTTCTTT. Encoded protein: CSVPRRGQGSLNTEAFF.

In this sample, this clonotype turned up many times. The chain uses TRBV7-6 and TRBJ2-7; 10 positions match TRBD2. V was clipped by 6 bases and J by 6 bases; unmatched bases: 8. The germline V gene has CDR1 SGHVS and CDR2 FNYEAQ. This CDR3 region has 14 residues. The CDR3 DNA sequence: TGTGCCAGCAGGGCTAGCGGGGGTGCAACCGAGCAGTACTTC. The encoded protein is CASRASGGATEQYF.

This clonotype was observed many times. The chain joins TRBV29-1 to TRBJ1-1, with TRBD1 matching over 7 bases. Germline V CDR1 and CDR2: SQVTM, ANQGSEA. The CDR3 runs to 14 residues. Trimming removed 3 bases from V and 0 bases from J; junction bases left unmatched: 4. CDR3 protein: CSVDRGSMNTEAFF. CDR3 nucleotide sequence: TGCAGCGTTGACAGGGGGTCTATGAACACTGAAGCTTTCTTT.

In its sample, this clonotype was seen many times. The CDR3 loop is CASRVGWNTGELFF. CDR3 DNA sequence: TGTGCCAGTAGGGTGGGCTGGAACACCGGGGAGCTGTTTTTT. The chain combines TRBV19 with TRBJ2-2; no definite D call. V was clipped by 6 bases and J by 1 base, with 9 bases between them. Germline lookup yields CDR1 LNHDA and CDR2 SQIVND (reference sequence). This CDR3 is 14 amino acids long.

This clonotype has at least ten counts. V usage is TRBV7-9 and J usage is TRBJ1-5; D unresolved. Trimming stripped 7 bases from V and 2 bases from J, with 9 bases between. The CDR3 runs to 13 residues. From germline, CDR1 is SEHNR and CDR2 FQNEAQ (reference sequence). The CDR3 DNA reads as TGTGCCAGCACCCCGTTGGGCAATCAGCCCCAGCATTTT. Amino acid sequence: CASTPLGNQPQHF.

This clonotype was counted ten times or more. This chain connects TRBV3-1 to TRBJ1-2, with D maybe TRBD1 (5 bases). Trimming stripped 4 bases from V and 14 bases from J, with 14 bases between. Germline loops: CDR1 LGHDT, CDR2 YNNKEL (reference sequence). The CDR3 loop spans 11 amino acids. Here the CDR3 DNA reads TGTGCCAGCAGCCTAGGTGGGGCTCCAACCTTC. This codes for CASSLGGAPTF.

In this sample, this clonotype turned up many times. The V gene is TRBV12-3 or TRBV12-4, the J gene TRBJ1-2; 8 bases fit TRBD1. V lost 7 bases, J lost 5 bases, and 18 bases stayed unmatched. This CDR3 is built from 17 residues. This chain's CDR3 is CASNFIMQGAQKYGYTF. The CDR3 coding sequence is TGTGCCAGCAATTTTATTATGCAGGGGGCGCAGAAGTATGGCTACACCTTC.

Many counts were recorded for this clonotype. The V call is TRBV6-2 or TRBV6-3, the J call TRBJ2-7, with D uncertain. Trimming pared 8 bases from V and 11 bases from J, leaving 13 bases between. Germline V lookup: CDR1 MNHEY, CDR2 SVGEGT. The CDR3 extends over 10 amino acids. In DNA, the CDR3 is TGTGCCAGCGGCCGAGGAGAAAAGTACTTC. Its protein is CASGRGEKYF.

This clonotype was counted many times. The chain has TRBV5-8 and TRBJ2-7; 9 bases fit TRBD1. Germline CDR1 is SGHTS and CDR2 is YDEGEE. Trimming cost V 0 bases and J 2 bases; bases outside gene matches: 3. The CDR3 covers 15 residues. CDR3 loop: CASSLAGQGAYEQYF. Here the CDR3 DNA reads TGTGCCAGCAGCTTGGCGGGACAGGGTGCCTACGAGCAGTACTTC.

Many counts were recorded for this clonotype. The V call is TRBV2, the J call TRBJ2-2; D assignment may be TRBD1 or TRBD2 (5 bases each). The CDR3 totals 14 residues. V was shortened by 8 bases and J by 7 bases, with 17 bases between the two germline ends. Germline CDR1 SNHLY, CDR2 FYNNEI. CDR3 DNA: TGTGCCAGCCACCAAGGGGAGTCAGGCGGGGAGCTGTTTTTT. Translation gives CASHQGESGGELFF.

This clonotype showed up many times. This chain connects TRBV5-6 to TRBJ1-1, with TRBD1 identical over 8 bases. CDR1 is SGHDT, CDR2 YYEEEE, per germline. This CDR3 region has 14 residues. Trimming cost V 4 bases and J 6 bases; bases outside gene matches: 8. This CDR3 is CASSRQGLIPEAFF. CDR3 in DNA: TGTGCCAGCAGCAGACAGGGGCTTATCCCTGAAGCTTTCTTT.